This T cell receptor (beta chain) comes out of a study of siplizumab effects on memory and regulatory T cells. Overall study results and limits: Naive T cells were seemingly more diverse than memory cells, and major contributions to the alloresponse seemed to be made by them. Roughly 75-97% of proliferating CD4+ or CD8+ clones lacked a naive or memory phenotype that could be assigned. Of the alloreactive clones, only a minor fraction mapped to unstimulated subsets.

CDR3 length: 13 residues. Trimming pared 6 bases from V and 4 bases from J, leaving 10 bases between. Germline V gives CDR1 SGHRS, CDR2 YFSETQ. Generated by immunoSEQ multiplex PCR, the TCRdb table keeps only in-frame clones and is missing some. The table shows over 100,000 clones, with over 85% occurring only once. The sample holds one count of this clone. The target antigen is unknown. Sequencing was done on a sample of non-Treg CD4+ T cells sorted from blood. The chain carries TRBV5-1 and TRBJ2-2; D is ambiguous. This clonotype was sampled from a human donor in good health. The CDR3 loop is CASIFDVTGELFF. CDR3 coding DNA: TGCGCCAGCATCTTCGACGTCACCGGGGAGCTGTTTTTT.